What follows are 17 T cell receptor beta chains derived from one specimen sequenced in a study of T cell repertoires in cytomegalovirus infection. TCRdb reprocessed the reads with MiXCR, giving one entry per CDR3 protein. The sample includes about 300,000 distinct CDR3 sequences, roughly 25% of them seen just once. Source material: PBMCs. The receptor set was obtained from a human donor in good health (CMV status not recorded). Some clones in this sample may be carry-over from other donors' samples.

J is TRBJ2-7 and V is TRBV2, with D tentatively TRBD1 (8 bases). Trimming cost V 3 bases and J 2 bases, with 14 bases left between them. This CDR3 is 15 amino acids long. Germline CDR1 is SNHLY and CDR2 is FYNNEI. The CDR3 region has the DNA TGTGCCAGCAGTGAGGGAGGGACAGGAGCCTACGAGCAGTACTTC. This translates into CASSEGGTGAYEQYF. Filled out from reference TRBV2 and TRBJ2-7, the complete variable domain reads EPEVTQTPSHQVTQMGQEVILRCVPISNHLYFYWYRQILGQKVEFLVSFYNNEISEKSEIFDDQFSVERPDGSNFTLKIRSTKLEDSAMYFCASSEGGTGAYEQYFGPGTRLTVT.

This chain uses TRBV9 with TRBJ1-6; 8 nucleotides align to TRBD1. V lost 4 bases to trimming and J lost 4 bases; unmatched junction nucleotides: 10. This CDR3 has 17 amino acids. Germline V gene data show CDR1 as SGDLS and CDR2 as YYNGEE. The chain's CDR3 is CASSSRPGGGYNSPLHF. The DNA of the CDR3 is TGTGCCAGCAGCTCCCGACCAGGGGGCGGATATAATTCACCCCTCCACTTT.

CDR3 nucleotides: TGTGCCAGCAGTTACCCGGTCCACGAGCAGTACTTC. Its translation: CASSYPVHEQYF. V is TRBV6-2 or TRBV6-3 and J is TRBJ2-7; no definite D call. Looked up from germline, CDR1 is MNHEY and CDR2 is SVGEGT. This CDR3 has 12 amino acids. The V end lost 2 bases, the J end lost 5 bases, and 7 bases lay between the germline ends.

V usage is TRBV7-2 and J usage is TRBJ2-4, with 9 bases aligning to TRBD2. Germline trimming cut 7 bases from V and 7 bases from J; bases unmatched to any gene: 11. This CDR3 comprises 15 residues. Looked up from germline, CDR1 is SGHTA and CDR2 is FQGNSA. In DNA, the CDR3 is TGTGCCAGCAACCAGGGAGGCGGGGGGGGGAACATTCAGTACTTC. Translation: CASNQGGGGGNIQYF.

At least ten counts were recorded for this clonotype. In DNA, the CDR3 is TGCAGTGCTAGAGATCCCTTGAAGGATTTCTACGAGCAGTACTTC. This translates into CSARDPLKDFYEQYF. The chain carries TRBV20-1 and TRBJ2-7; D not certain. Trimming took 0 bases from V and 3 from J, leaving 15 bases between them. The germline CDR1 and CDR2 sequences are DFQATT and SNEGSKA (reference sequence). The CDR3 is made up of 15 amino acids.

A few counts support this clonotype. The J gene is TRBJ2-3, the V gene TRBV11-2; 12 nucleotides agree with TRBD2. V gave up 10 bases and J gave up 4 bases; unmatched junction bases: 15. The length of the CDR3 is 17 residues. Germline V gene lookup returns CDR1 SGHAT and CDR2 FQNNGV. The CDR3 DNA sequence: TGTGCCACCGGAACGGGACTAGCGGGTCGAAGGGCAGATACGCAGTATTTT. Translated: CATGTGLAGRRADTQYF.

This sequence joins TRBV5-6 and TRBJ2-1; TRBD1 aligns across 8 bases. V gave up 3 bases and J gave up 8 bases; unmatched junction bases: 10. The CDR3 contains 15 residues. CDR1 and CDR2 from the germline V gene are SGHDT and YYEEEE. CDR3 bases: TGTGCCAGCAGCTGGTTCCGACAGGGGTCGGATGAGCAGTTCTTC. As protein: CASSWFRQGSDEQFF.

The V call is TRBV11-2, the J call TRBJ2-7; 9 nucleotides agree with TRBD1. Losses at the gene ends were 1 base for V and 2 bases for J; bases not matched to a gene: 12. The germline gives CDR1 SGHAT, CDR2 FQNNGV. The CDR3 extends over 18 amino acids. The CDR3 DNA follows: TGTGCCAGCAGCTTAGTAGTTAGCGTGACAGGGGGAGCCTACGAGCAGTACTTC. It translates to CASSLVVSVTGGAYEQYF. The full variable domain, with the rest looked up from reference TRBV11-2 and TRBJ2-7, is EAGVAQSPRYKIIEKRQSVAFWCNPISGHATLYWYQQILGQGPKLLIQFQNNGVVDDSQLPKDRFSAERLKGVDSTLKIQPAKLEDSAVYLCASSLVVSVTGGAYEQYFGPGTRLTVT.

This sequence joins TRBV11-2 and TRBJ2-1, with TRBD1 matching 11 bases. The V segment lost 5 bases and the J segment 7 bases; nucleotides outside the gene matches: 7. CDR3 length equals 15 residues. The germline gives CDR1 SGHAT, CDR2 FQNNGV. As DNA, the CDR3 is TGTGCCAGCAGCAAACCGGACAGGGGGCTTAATGAGCAGTTCTTC. Its translation is CASSKPDRGLNEQFF.

In this sample, this clonotype turned up a few times. V usage is TRBV6-1 and J usage is TRBJ2-2; the D gene is possibly TRBD2 (6 bases). Germline V gene sequence: CDR1 MNHNS, CDR2 SASEGT. The CDR3 is 16 amino acids. Trimming took 0 bases from V and 4 from J, leaving 12 bases between them. The CDR3 DNA reads TGTGCCAGCAGTGAAGCGCGGGGCAGTCTCACCGGGGAGCTGTTTTTT. Residues: CASSEARGSLTGELFF.

This chain connects TRBV3-1 to TRBJ1-1; D gene ambiguous. CDR1 and CDR2 from the germline V gene are LGHDT and YNNKEL (reference sequence). CDR3 length equals 13 residues. The V end lost 8 bases, the J end lost 1 base, and 11 bases lay between the germline ends. CDR3 DNA sequence: TGTGCCAGCCGTGGTTGGGAGAACACTGAAGCTTTCTTT. Translated, it gives CASRGWENTEAFF.

This clonotype was found many times. The V call is TRBV7-8, the J call TRBJ2-7; weak D call: TRBD1 (5 bases). V dropped 5 bases and J dropped 0 bases, with 14 bases sitting between them. Germline V gene lookup returns CDR1 SGHVS and CDR2 FQNEAQ. The CDR3 sequence is 15 residues long. Written as DNA, the CDR3 is TGTGCCAGCAGCCCCCGGCAGGGCCCCTCCTACGAGCAGTACTTC. It is translated as CASSPRQGPSYEQYF.

This clonotype was counted ten times or more. The CDR3: CASSSYRGRGTDTQYF. In DNA form, the CDR3 reads TGTGCCAGCAGCAGTTACAGGGGGAGGGGAACAGATACGCAGTATTTT. V gene TRBV11-2 combines with J gene TRBJ2-3; tentative D call: TRBD1 (8 bases). This CDR3 has 16 residues. CDR1 and CDR2 (germline): SGHAT, FQNNGV. The V end lost 5 bases, the J end lost 3 bases, and 18 bases lay between the germline ends.

The chain is built from TRBV28 and TRBJ2-7; D might be TRBD2 (5 bases). This CDR3 comprises 15 residues. The germline V gene encodes CDR1 MDHEN and CDR2 SYDVKM. Trimming took 3 bases from V and 2 from J, leaving 14 bases between them. The CDR3 sequence is CASSLSAEAAYEQYF. As DNA, the CDR3 is TGTGCCAGCAGTTTGTCAGCGGAGGCCGCCTACGAGCAGTACTTC.

The chain recombines TRBV11-2 with TRBJ1-1, with D unresolved. The CDR3 is 14 residues long. Germline lookup yields CDR1 SGHAT and CDR2 FQNNGV. The V and J ends lost 3 bases and 1 base respectively, with 9 bases between them. Here the CDR3 reads CASSFIWGNTEAFF. The DNA of the CDR3 is TGTGCCAGCAGCTTCATCTGGGGGAACACTGAAGCTTTCTTT.

In its sample, this clonotype was seen many times. The chain recombines TRBV7-2 with TRBJ2-3; the D is unclear. Germline-derived CDR1 and CDR2 are SGHTA and FQGNSA. V lost 5 bases and J lost 6, with 15 bases in between. The CDR3 is 14 residues long. The CDR3 here is CASSPSRGWDTQYF. The CDR3 DNA reads as TGTGCCAGCAGCCCGTCCCGTGGATGGGATACGCAGTATTTT.

This sequence joins TRBV12-3 or TRBV12-4 and TRBJ2-7; TRBD1 might be the D (6 bases). Trimming removed 10 bases from V and 3 bases from J, with 13 bases in between. The CDR3 runs 12 residues. The CDR3 loop reads CATSGVGYEQYF. The DNA of the CDR3 is TGTGCCACCTCAGGGGTTGGCTACGAGCAGTACTTC.